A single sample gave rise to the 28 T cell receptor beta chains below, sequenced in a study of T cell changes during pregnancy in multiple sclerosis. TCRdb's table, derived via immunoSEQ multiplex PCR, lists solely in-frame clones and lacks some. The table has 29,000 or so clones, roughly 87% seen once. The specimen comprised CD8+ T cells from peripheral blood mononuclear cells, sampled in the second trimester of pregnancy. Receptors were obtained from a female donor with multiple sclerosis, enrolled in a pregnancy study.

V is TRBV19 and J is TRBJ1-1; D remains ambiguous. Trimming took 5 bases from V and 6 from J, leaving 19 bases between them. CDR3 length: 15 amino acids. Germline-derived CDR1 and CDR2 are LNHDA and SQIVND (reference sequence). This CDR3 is CASSSRHGASPEAFF. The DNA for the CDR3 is TGTGCCAGTAGTTCACGCCACGGAGCTTCGCCTGAAGCTTTCTTT.

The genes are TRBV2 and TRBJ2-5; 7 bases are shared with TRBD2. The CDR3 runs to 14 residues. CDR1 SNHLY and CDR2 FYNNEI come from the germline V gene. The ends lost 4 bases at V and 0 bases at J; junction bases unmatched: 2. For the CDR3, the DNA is TGTGCCAGCAGTGTCCTAGCGGACCAAGAGACCCAGTACTTC. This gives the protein CASSVLADQETQYF.

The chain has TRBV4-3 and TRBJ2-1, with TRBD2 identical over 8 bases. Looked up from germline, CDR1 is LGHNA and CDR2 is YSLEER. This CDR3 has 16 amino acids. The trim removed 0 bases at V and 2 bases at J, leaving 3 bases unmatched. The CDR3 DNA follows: TGCGCCAGCAGCCAAGATGCGGGGGGCCCCTACAATGAGCAGTTCTTC. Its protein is CASSQDAGGPYNEQFF.

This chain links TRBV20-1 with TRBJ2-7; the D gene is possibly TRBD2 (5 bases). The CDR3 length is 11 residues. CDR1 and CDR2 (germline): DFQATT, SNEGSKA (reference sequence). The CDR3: CSADYSYEQYF. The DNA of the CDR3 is TGCAGCGCCGACTATTCCTACGAGCAGTACTTC.

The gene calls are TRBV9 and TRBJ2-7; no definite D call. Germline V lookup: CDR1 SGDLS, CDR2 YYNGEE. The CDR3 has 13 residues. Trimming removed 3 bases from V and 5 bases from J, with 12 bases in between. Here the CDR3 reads CASSGDGGDEQYF. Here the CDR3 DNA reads TGTGCCAGCAGCGGTGACGGCGGCGACGAGCAGTACTTC.

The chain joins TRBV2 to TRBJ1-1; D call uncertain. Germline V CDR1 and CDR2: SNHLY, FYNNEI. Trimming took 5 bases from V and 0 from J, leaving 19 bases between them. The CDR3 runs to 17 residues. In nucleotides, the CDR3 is TGTGCCAGCAGTACCCCCGGGGAGCATACAATGAACACTGAAGCTTTCTTT. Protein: CASSTPGEHTMNTEAFF.

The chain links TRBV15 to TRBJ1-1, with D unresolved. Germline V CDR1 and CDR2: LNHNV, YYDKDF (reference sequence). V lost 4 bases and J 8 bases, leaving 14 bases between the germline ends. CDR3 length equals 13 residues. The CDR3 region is CATSTSGWTEAFF. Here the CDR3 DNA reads TGTGCCACCAGCACGAGCGGCTGGACCGAAGCTTTCTTT.

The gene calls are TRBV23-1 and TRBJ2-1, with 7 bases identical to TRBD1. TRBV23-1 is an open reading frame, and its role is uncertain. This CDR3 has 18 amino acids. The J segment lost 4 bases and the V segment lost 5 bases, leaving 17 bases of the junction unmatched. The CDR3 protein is CASSTPKIPGGRYNEQFF. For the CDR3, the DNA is TGCGCCAGCAGTACCCCCAAGATTCCAGGGGGACGGTACAATGAGCAGTTCTTC.

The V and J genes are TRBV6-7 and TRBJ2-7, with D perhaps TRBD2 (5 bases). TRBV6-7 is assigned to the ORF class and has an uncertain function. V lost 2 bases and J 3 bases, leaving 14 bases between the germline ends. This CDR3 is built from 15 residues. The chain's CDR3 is CASSYPGQADYEQYF. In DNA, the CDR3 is TGTGCCAGCAGTTACCCCGGGCAAGCGGACTACGAGCAGTACTTC.

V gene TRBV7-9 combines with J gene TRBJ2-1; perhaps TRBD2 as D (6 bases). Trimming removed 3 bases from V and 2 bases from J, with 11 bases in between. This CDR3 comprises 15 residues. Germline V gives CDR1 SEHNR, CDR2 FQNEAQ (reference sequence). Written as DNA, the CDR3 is TGTGCCAGCAGCTTCCCCGGGAGAACCTACAATGAGCAGTTCTTC. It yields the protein CASSFPGRTYNEQFF. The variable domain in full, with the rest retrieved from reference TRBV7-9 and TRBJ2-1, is DTGVSQNPRHKITKRGQNVTFRCDPISEHNRLYWYRQTLGQGPEFLTYFQNEAQLEKSRLLSDRFSAERPKGSFSTLEIQRTEQGDSAMYLCASSFPGRTYNEQFFGPGTRLTVL.

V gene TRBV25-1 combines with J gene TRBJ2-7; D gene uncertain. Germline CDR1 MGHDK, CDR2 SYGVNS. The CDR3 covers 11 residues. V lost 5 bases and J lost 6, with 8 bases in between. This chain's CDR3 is CASSSAAEQYF. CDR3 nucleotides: TGTGCCAGCAGTTCCGCGGCCGAGCAGTACTTC.

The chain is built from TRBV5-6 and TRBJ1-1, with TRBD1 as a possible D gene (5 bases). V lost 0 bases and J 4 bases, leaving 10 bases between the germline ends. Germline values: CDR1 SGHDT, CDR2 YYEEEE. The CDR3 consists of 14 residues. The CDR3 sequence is CASSLGGVGTEAFF. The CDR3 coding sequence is TGTGCCAGCAGCTTGGGGGGGGTGGGCACTGAAGCTTTCTTT. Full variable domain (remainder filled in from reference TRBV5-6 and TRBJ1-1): DAGVTQSPTHLIKTRGQQVTLRCSPKSGHDTVSWYQQALGQGPQFIFQYYEEEERQRGNFPDRFSGHQFPNYSSELNVNALLLGDSALYLCASSLGGVGTEAFFGQGTRLTVV.

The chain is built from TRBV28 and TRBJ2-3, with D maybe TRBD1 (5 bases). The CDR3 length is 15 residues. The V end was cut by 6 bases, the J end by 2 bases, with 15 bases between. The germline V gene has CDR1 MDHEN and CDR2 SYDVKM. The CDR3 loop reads CASRAEDRHTDTQYF. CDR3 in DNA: TGTGCCAGCAGGGCGGAAGACAGACACACAGATACGCAGTATTTT.

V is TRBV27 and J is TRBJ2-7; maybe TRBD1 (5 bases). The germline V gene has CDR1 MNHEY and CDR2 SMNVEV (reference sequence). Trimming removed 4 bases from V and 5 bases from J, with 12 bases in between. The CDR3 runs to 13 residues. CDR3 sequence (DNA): TGTGCCAGCAGTTGGGGCGGAGCGCACGAGCAGTACTTC. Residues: CASSWGGAHEQYF.

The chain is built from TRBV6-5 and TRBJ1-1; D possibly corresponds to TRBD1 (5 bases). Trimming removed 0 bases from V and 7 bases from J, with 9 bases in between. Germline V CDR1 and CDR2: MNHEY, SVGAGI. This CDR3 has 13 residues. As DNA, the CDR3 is TGTGCCAGCAGTTACTCTGGGGCGGATGAAGCTTTCTTT. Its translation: CASSYSGADEAFF.

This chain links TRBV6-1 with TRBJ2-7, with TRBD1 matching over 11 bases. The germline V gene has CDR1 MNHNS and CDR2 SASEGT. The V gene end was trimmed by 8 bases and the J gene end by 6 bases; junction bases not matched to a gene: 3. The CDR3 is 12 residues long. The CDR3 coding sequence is TGTGCCAGCGGGACAGGGGGTTCCGAGCAGTACTTC. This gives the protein CASGTGGSEQYF.

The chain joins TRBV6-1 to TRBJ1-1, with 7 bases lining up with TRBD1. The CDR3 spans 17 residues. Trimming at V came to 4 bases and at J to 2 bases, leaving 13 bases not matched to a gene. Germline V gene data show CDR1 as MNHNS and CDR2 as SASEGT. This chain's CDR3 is CASSAYRDSHFNTEAFF. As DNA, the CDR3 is TGTGCCAGCAGTGCGTACCGGGACAGCCATTTCAACACTGAAGCTTTCTTT.

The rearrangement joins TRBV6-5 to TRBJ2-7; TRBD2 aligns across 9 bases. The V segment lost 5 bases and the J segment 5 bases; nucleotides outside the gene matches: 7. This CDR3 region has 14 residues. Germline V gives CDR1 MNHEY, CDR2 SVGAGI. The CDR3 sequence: CASSPYSGSHEQYF. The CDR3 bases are TGTGCCAGCAGTCCTTATAGCGGGAGTCACGAGCAGTACTTC.

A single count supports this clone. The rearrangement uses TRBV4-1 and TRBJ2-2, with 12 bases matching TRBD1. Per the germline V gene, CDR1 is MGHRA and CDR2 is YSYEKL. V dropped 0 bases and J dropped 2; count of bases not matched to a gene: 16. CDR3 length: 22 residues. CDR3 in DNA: TGCGCCAGCAGCCAAGATCAATTCTCGGGACAGGGGGCGACCCACAACACCGGGGAGCTGTTTTTT. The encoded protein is CASSQDQFSGQGATHNTGELFF.

The CDR3 loop reads CASSLGSVVAKNIQYF. For the CDR3, the DNA is TGTGCCAGCAGCCTCGGGAGTGTGGTAGCCAAAAACATTCAGTACTTC. The chain uses TRBV7-2 and TRBJ2-4, with D possibly matching TRBD2 (6 bases). The CDR3 covers 16 residues. The germline V gene has CDR1 SGHTA and CDR2 FQGNSA. Trimming left V 5 bases short and J 0 bases short, with 14 bases between.

The CDR3 sequence is CASSVARGGSEQYF. The CDR3 region has the DNA TGTGCCAGCAGCGTGGCGCGGGGTGGTTCCGAGCAGTACTTC. This chain links TRBV9 with TRBJ2-5, with D possibly TRBD2 on 6 matching bases. Matching the DNA end better, TRBJ2-7 makes the J call doubtful. The germline CDR1 and CDR2 sequences are SGDLS and YYNGEE. CDR3 length equals 14 residues.

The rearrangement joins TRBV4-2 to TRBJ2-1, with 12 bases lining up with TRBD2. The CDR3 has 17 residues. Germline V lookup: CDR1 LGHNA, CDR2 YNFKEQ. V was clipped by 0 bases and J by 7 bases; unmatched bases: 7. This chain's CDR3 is CASSQDLGLAGSNEQFF. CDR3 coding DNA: TGTGCCAGCAGCCAAGATTTAGGACTAGCGGGATCAAATGAGCAGTTCTTC.

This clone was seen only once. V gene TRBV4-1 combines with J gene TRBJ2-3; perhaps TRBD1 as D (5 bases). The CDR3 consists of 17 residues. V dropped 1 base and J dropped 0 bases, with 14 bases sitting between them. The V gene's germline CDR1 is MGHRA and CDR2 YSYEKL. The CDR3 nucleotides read TGCGCCAGCAGCCAAGCAGGGTTTCCAACTAGCACAGATACGCAGTATTTT. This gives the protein CASSQAGFPTSTDTQYF.

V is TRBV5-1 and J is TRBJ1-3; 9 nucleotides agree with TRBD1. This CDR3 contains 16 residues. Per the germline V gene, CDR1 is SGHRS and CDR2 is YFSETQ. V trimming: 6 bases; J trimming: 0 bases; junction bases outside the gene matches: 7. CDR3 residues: CASKSGTGLSGNTIYF. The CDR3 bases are TGCGCCAGCAAGTCTGGGACAGGGCTCTCTGGAAACACCATATATTTT.

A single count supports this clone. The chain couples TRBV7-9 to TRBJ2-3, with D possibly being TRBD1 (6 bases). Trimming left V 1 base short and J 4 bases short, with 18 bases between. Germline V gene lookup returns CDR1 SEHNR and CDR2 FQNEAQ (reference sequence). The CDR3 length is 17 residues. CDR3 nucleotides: TGTGCCAGCAGCTTAGGGACAGTTAGGATCGGGGCAGATACGCAGTATTTT. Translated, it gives CASSLGTVRIGADTQYF. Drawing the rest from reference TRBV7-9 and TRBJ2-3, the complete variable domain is DTGVSQNPRHKITKRGQNVTFRCDPISEHNRLYWYRQTLGQGPEFLTYFQNEAQLEKSRLLSDRFSAERPKGSFSTLEIQRTEQGDSAMYLCASSLGTVRIGADTQYFGPGTRLTVL.

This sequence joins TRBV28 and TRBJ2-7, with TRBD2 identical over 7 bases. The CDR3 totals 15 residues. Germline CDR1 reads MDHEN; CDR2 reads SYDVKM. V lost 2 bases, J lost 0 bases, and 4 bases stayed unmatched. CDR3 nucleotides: TGTGCCAGCAGTTTAGACCAGCGGGGCTCCTACGAGCAGTACTTC. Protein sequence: CASSLDQRGSYEQYF.

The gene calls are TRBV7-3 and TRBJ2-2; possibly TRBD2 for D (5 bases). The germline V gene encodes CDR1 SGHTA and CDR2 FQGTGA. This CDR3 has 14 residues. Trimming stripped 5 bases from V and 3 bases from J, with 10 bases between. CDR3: CASSPAGDTGELFF. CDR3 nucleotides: TGTGCCAGCAGCCCCGCCGGGGACACCGGGGAGCTGTTTTTT.

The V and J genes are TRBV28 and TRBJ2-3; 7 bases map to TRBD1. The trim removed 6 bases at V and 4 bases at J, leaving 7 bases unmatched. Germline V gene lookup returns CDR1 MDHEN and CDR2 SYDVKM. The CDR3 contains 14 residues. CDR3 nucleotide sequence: TGTGCCAGCAGCAACACAGGGGTCGCAGATACGCAGTATTTT. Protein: CASSNTGVADTQYF.